This T cell receptor beta chain was recorded in a study of CD8 T cells in Susac syndrome. Sequencing of TCR beta covered CD8+ and CD4+ T cells obtained from blood. The multiple sclerosis controls were treatment-naive patients with relapsing-remitting disease that was stable or active. When the RNA was reverse transcribed, random hexamers were used with an input of about 0.5 to 1 ug. The TCR beta CDR3 was amplified by immunoSEQ multiplex PCR across 54 Vbeta, 13 Jbeta. TCRdb independently ran MiXCR on the immunoSEQ multiplex PCR reads; one entry per CDR3 protein. The data contain about 280,000 distinct CDR3 sequences, approximately 84% of them seen just once; the ten biggest clones take up approximately 0.11%. Sequencing was carried out using CD8+ T cells from PBMCs. The sequence was collected from a human donor with multiple sclerosis.

This CDR3 is CASSPRDGGYYGYTF. Written as DNA, the CDR3 is TGTGCCAGCAGCCCCCGGGACGGAGGATACTATGGCTACACCTTC. The rearrangement joins TRBV7-2 to TRBJ1-2, with D possibly being TRBD1 (5 bases). The germline gives CDR1 SGHTA, CDR2 FQGNSA. The CDR3 has 15 residues. Trimming left V 5 bases short and J 3 bases short, with 16 bases between.